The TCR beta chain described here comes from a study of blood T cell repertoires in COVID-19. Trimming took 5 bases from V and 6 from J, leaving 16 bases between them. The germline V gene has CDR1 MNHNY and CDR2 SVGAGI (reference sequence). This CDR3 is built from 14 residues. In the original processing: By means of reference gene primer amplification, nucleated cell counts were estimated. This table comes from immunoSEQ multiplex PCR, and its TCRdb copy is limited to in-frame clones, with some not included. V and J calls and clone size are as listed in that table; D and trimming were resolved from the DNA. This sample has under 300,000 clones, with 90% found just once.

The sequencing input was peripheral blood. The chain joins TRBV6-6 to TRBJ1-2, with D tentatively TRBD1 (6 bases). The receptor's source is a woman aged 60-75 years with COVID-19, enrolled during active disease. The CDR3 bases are TGTGCCAGCAGTCCTTTTTCAGGGGCCCATGGCTACACCTTC. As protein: CASSPFSGAHGYTF.